One and the same sample provided the 7 T cell receptor beta chains below, sequenced in a study of T cell responses to AZD1222 COVID-19 vaccine. Profiled with immunoSEQ multiplex PCR; TCRdb holds only in-frame clones, not every one. This sample has tens of thousands of clones, with about 90% found just once. The material sequenced was peripheral blood, taken on day 0 of AZD1222 vaccination. The receptors come from an adult in good health.

The chain has TRBV5-6 and TRBJ1-2; no definite D call. Trimming shortened V by 5 bases and J by 7 bases, and 18 bases separated the two germline ends. The CDR3 sequence is 14 residues long. Germline V gene sequence: CDR1 SGHDT, CDR2 YYEEEE. In DNA, the CDR3 is TGTGCCAGCAGGAGTGGCAGGAGGAACAGTGGCTACACCTTC. This gives the protein CASRSGRRNSGYTF.

The chain has TRBV4-1 and TRBJ1-5; 10 bases align to TRBD1. V shed 5 bases and J 4 bases; nucleotides not matched to a gene: 20. The CDR3 totals 20 residues. The germline V gene encodes CDR1 MGHRA and CDR2 YSYEKL. CDR3: CASSTLTGTGAELVNQPQHF. The CDR3 nucleotides are TGCGCCAGCAGCACATTAACCGGGACAGGGGCCGAGCTCGTTAATCAGCCCCAGCATTTT.

V usage is TRBV21-1 and J usage is TRBJ1-4; whether TRBD1, the table's D call, matches the DNA was not checked. TRBV21-1 is annotated as a pseudogene. CDR3 length: 14 amino acids. The CDR3 loop reads CASIPGLANEKLFF. For the CDR3, the DNA is TGTGCCAGCATCCCAGGGTTGGCTAATGAAAAACTGTTTTTT.

This chain uses TRBV19 with TRBJ2-4; tentatively, D is TRBD1 (6 bases). V was clipped by 5 bases and J by 1 base, with 12 bases between them. From germline, CDR1 is LNHDA and CDR2 SQIVND (reference sequence). This CDR3 has 15 residues. CDR3 residues: CASSEGVRAKNIQYF. The CDR3 nucleotides read TGTGCCAGTAGTGAGGGGGTTCGGGCCAAAAACATTCAGTACTTC. Using reference TRBV19 and TRBJ2-4 for the parts outside the CDR3, the full variable domain is DGGITQSPKYLFRKEGQNVTLSCEQNLNHDAMYWYRQDPGQGLRLIYYSQIVNDFQKGDIAEGYSVSREKKESFPLTVTSAQKNPTAFYLCASSEGVRAKNIQYFGAGTRLSVL.

The rearrangement joins TRBV2 to TRBJ2-5; TRBD1 agrees at 7 bases. This CDR3 comprises 14 residues. Per the germline V gene, CDR1 is SNHLY and CDR2 is FYNNEI. V dropped 7 bases and J dropped 2; count of bases not matched to a gene: 7. CDR3 region: CASKAGTVQETQYF. CDR3 DNA: TGTGCCAGCAAGGCCGGGACAGTACAAGAGACCCAGTACTTC.

CDR3 coding DNA: TGTGCCAGCAGCCGACAGGGCTGGACTGAAGCTTTCTTT. Translated: CASSRQGWTEAFF. V usage is TRBV11-2 and J usage is TRBJ1-1; 7 bases are shared with TRBD1. The CDR3 sequence is 13 residues long. The germline gives CDR1 SGHAT, CDR2 FQNNGV. Germline trimming cut 5 bases from V and 5 bases from J; bases unmatched to any gene: 5.

The V call is TRBV6-5, the J call TRBJ1-4; no clear D gene. Trimming removed 4 bases at V and 7 bases at J, with 10 bases between. Germline V gene lookup returns CDR1 MNHEY and CDR2 SVGAGI. The CDR3 has 13 residues. CDR3 residues: CASSSVRAEKLFF. The CDR3 region has the DNA TGTGCCAGCAGTTCCGTGAGGGCTGAAAAACTGTTTTTT.